The rows below give T cell receptor beta chains drawn from one sample of a study of blood T cell repertoires in COVID-19. TCRdb keeps only in-frame clones here, not all; method: immunoSEQ multiplex PCR. The top ten hold roughly 19% of the sample, which has 200,000 to 250,000 clones, roughly 88% seen once. Sequencing input: peripheral blood. The receptors were gathered from a man aged 45 to 65 with COVID-19, enrolled during active disease. The conserved cysteine and the conserved F or W are not part of the CDR3 here. Fields, in order: clone size, V gene, J gene, CDR3 protein. Not all rows give a size; the values are once, few, many and, for expanded clones, a class.

clone size: NA; V gene: TRBV6-1; J gene: TRBJ1-5; CDR3 protein: ASSGGRGDRAQPQH
clone size: NA; V gene: TRBV6-2/TRBV6-3; J gene: TRBJ2-1; CDR3 protein: ASSSYLRGNTYNEQF
clone size: NA; V gene: TRBV21-1; J gene: TRBJ2-3; CDR3 protein: ASSKGGQGVNLAPDTQY
clone size: NA; V gene: TRBV9; J gene: TRBJ1-1; CDR3 protein: ASSVEGLGVNEAF
clone size: NA; V gene: TRBV7-8; J gene: TRBJ2-7; CDR3 protein: ASSLPGLAGGRRIYEQY
clone size: NA; V gene: TRBV19; J gene: TRBJ1-5; CDR3 protein: ASSTVGTGNFNQPQH
clone size: NA; V gene: TRBV5-6; J gene: TRBJ1-1; CDR3 protein: ASSLGGGAF
clone size: NA; V gene: TRBV12-5; J gene: TRBJ1-1; CDR3 protein: ASGKTENTEAF
clone size: once; V gene: TRBV2; J gene: TRBJ2-7; CDR3 protein: ASTETGPLYEQY
clone size: NA; V gene: TRBV4-2; J gene: TRBJ1-4; CDR3 protein: ASSQDRQGGTNEKLF
clone size: once; V gene: TRBV27; J gene: TRBJ2-2; CDR3 protein: ASSPGVTNTGELF
clone size: NA; V gene: TRBV3-1/TRBV3-2; J gene: TRBJ2-7; CDR3 protein: ASSQAPSGSDEQY
clone size: NA; V gene: TRBV18; J gene: TRBJ2-2; CDR3 protein: ASSPTDSTNTGELF
clone size: NA; V gene: TRBV5-4; J gene: TRBJ2-1; CDR3 protein: ASSSNSNEQF
clone size: NA; V gene: TRBV30; J gene: TRBJ1-2; CDR3 protein: AWTGGGYGYT
clone size: NA; V gene: TRBV6-2/TRBV6-3; J gene: TRBJ2-5; CDR3 protein: ASSYSDQGMGTQY
clone size: NA; V gene: TRBV25-1; J gene: TRBJ2-3; CDR3 protein: ASSEGGAVSDTQY
clone size: NA; V gene: TRBV9; J gene: TRBJ2-3; CDR3 protein: ASSAIAGSGDVADTQY
clone size: NA; V gene: TRBV19; J gene: TRBJ2-1; CDR3 protein: ASTPQGPIYNEQF
clone size: NA; V gene: TRBV6-5; J gene: TRBJ2-1; CDR3 protein: ASSRQGEQF
clone size: NA; V gene: TRBV2; J gene: TRBJ2-7; CDR3 protein: ASEDRVSYEQY
clone size: NA; V gene: TRBV28; J gene: TRBJ1-1; CDR3 protein: ASSGGWEHGTGRDTEAF
clone size: NA; V gene: TRBV5-6; J gene: TRBJ2-3; CDR3 protein: ASSGGGPSTDTQY
clone size: NA; V gene: TRBV4-1; J gene: TRBJ1-1; CDR3 protein: ASSQGQGWDTEAF
clone size: NA; V gene: TRBV18; J gene: TRBJ1-4; CDR3 protein: ASSTTVTVEKLF
clone size: few; V gene: TRBV6-5; J gene: TRBJ2-3; CDR3 protein: ASRPGQYTDTQY
clone size: NA; V gene: TRBV3-1/TRBV3-2; J gene: TRBJ1-2; CDR3 protein: ASSHDATGVVGGYT
clone size: NA; V gene: TRBV7-6; J gene: TRBJ1-3; CDR3 protein: ASSPGTGGRNTIY
clone size: once; V gene: TRBV29-1; J gene: TRBJ1-5; CDR3 protein: SVRGGGNQPQH
clone size: NA; V gene: TRBV18; J gene: TRBJ2-5; CDR3 protein: ASSPPRDSVVGPQY
clone size: NA; V gene: TRBV12-3/TRBV12-4; J gene: TRBJ1-2; CDR3 protein: ASSLGGNYGYT
clone size: NA; V gene: TRBV19; J gene: TRBJ1-3; CDR3 protein: ASHQGVNPGNTIY
clone size: NA; V gene: TRBV28; J gene: TRBJ1-5; CDR3 protein: ASSKQGASNQPQH
clone size: NA; V gene: TRBV3-1/TRBV3-2; J gene: TRBJ2-5; CDR3 protein: ASSLGQGGETQY
clone size: NA; V gene: TRBV7-3; J gene: TRBJ1-2; CDR3 protein: ASSSDGVGGDGYT
clone size: NA; V gene: TRBV5-1; J gene: TRBJ1-1; CDR3 protein: ASSLGYGQGMTEAF
clone size: NA; V gene: TRBV6-5; J gene: TRBJ2-7; CDR3 protein: ASRDGGTNSYEQY
clone size: once; V gene: TRBV5-4; J gene: TRBJ2-3; CDR3 protein: ASSLGGLAGTTDTQY
clone size: NA; V gene: TRBV2; J gene: TRBJ2-1; CDR3 protein: ASSLAGDTYNEQF
clone size: NA; V gene: TRBV5-1; J gene: TRBJ1-2; CDR3 protein: ASSLVDRRGYT
clone size: NA; V gene: TRBV6-5; J gene: TRBJ2-2; CDR3 protein: ASSTRQGWTGELF
clone size: NA; V gene: TRBV6-5; J gene: TRBJ2-1; CDR3 protein: ASSSGGNEQF